These 23 T cell receptor beta chains came from one sample sequenced in a study of shared clonotypes between healthy human individuals. Sequenced by immunoSEQ multiplex PCR; TCRdb stores in-frame clones only, minus some. The table has hundreds of thousands of clones, roughly four fifths seen once; the top ten hold approximately 12%. Sequenced material: PBMCs. Receptor source: a woman aged 40 to 50 in good health. Some clones in this sample may be carry-over from other donors' samples.

V gene TRBV11-2 combines with J gene TRBJ2-2; a weak D match, TRBD1 (9 bases). Germline V gene data show CDR1 as SGHAT and CDR2 as FQNNGV. Trimming removed 5 bases from V and 7 bases from J, with 20 bases in between. The CDR3 is 16 amino acids. CDR3 coding DNA: TGTGCCAGCAGCCGGGGGGGACAGGGAACGGTCGGGGAGCTGTTTTTT. Translating it yields CASSRGGQGTVGELFF.

Details on this clone: A far larger clone is one base from this, pointing to a likely read error. Other DNA sequences from this sample encode an identical CDR3 as well. The V gene is TRBV30, the J gene TRBJ2-2; no clear D. V was trimmed by 0 bases and J by 7 bases, leaving 3 bases between them. Germline V gene sequence: CDR1 GTSNPN, CDR2 SVGIG (reference sequence). This CDR3 is 11 amino acids long. The CDR3 region is CAWSVGGELFF. The CDR3, as DNA: TGTGCCTGGAGTGTGGGCGGGGAGCTGTTTTTT.

The chain's CDR3 is CASSLGPSGGYNEQFF. The CDR3 DNA sequence: TGTGCCAGCAGCTTAGGTCCTAGCGGGGGGTACAATGAGCAGTTCTTC. V gene TRBV7-2 combines with J gene TRBJ2-1, with TRBD2 matching 11 bases. With 1 base clipped from V and 4 bases from J, the junction kept 3 bases outside the gene matches. The V gene's germline CDR1 is SGHTA and CDR2 FQGNSA. The CDR3 extends over 16 amino acids.

The V gene is TRBV15, the J gene TRBJ2-2, with TRBD2 matching 10 bases. The CDR3 is 14 amino acids. V was pared by 3 bases and J by 5 bases, with 0 bases of the junction left unmatched. Germline values: CDR1 LNHNV, CDR2 YYDKDF (reference sequence). CDR3 sequence reads: CATSRTSGTGELFF. CDR3 DNA sequence: TGTGCCACCAGCAGGACTAGCGGGACCGGGGAGCTGTTTTTT.

About this clone itself: It may be a read error: a sequence one base away is much more abundant. Other DNA sequences in the sample encode the same CDR3. The genes are TRBV5-5 and TRBJ2-7; D uncertain. Per germline, CDR1 SGHKS and CDR2 YYEKEE (reference sequence). The CDR3 covers 12 residues. V lost 0 bases, J lost 2 bases, and 3 bases lay in between. The CDR3 bases are TGTGCCAGCAGCTTGGGAGCCTACGAGCAGTACTTC. Translating gives CASSLGAYEQYF.

J is TRBJ2-2 and V is TRBV5-4; 8 nucleotides agree with TRBD1. With 0 bases clipped from V and 7 bases from J, the junction kept 8 bases outside the gene matches. The V gene's germline CDR1 is SGHNT and CDR2 YYREEE (reference sequence). The length of the CDR3 is 16 residues. CDR3 sequence reads: CASSLAGRGRGGELFF. The CDR3 DNA reads TGTGCCAGCAGCTTGGCCGGCAGGGGGCGGGGCGGGGAGCTGTTTTTT.

The V and J genes are TRBV6-5 and TRBJ1-5; D not certain. The V and J ends lost 2 bases and 7 bases respectively, with 9 bases between them. Germline V lookup: CDR1 MNHEY, CDR2 SVGAGI. The CDR3 extends over 13 amino acids. CDR3 nucleotide sequence: TGTGCCAGCAGTTACGGAAGGTCGCAGCCCCAGCATTTT. Amino acid sequence: CASSYGRSQPQHF.

This clone was seen a handful of times. This could be a read error, since a much larger clone is one nucleotide away. This likely comes from a read error, as the CDR3 has no conserved phenylalanine or tryptophan at its end. CDR3 in amino acids: CASRPTRGYTL. CDR3 DNA sequence: TGTGCCAGCAGACCTACACGTGGCTACACCCTC. V gene TRBV28 combines with J gene TRBJ1-2; no definite D call. The germline V gene encodes CDR1 MDHEN and CDR2 SYDVKM. Trimming removed 6 bases at V and 7 bases at J, with 9 bases between. The CDR3 extends over 11 amino acids.

The chain combines TRBV28 with TRBJ2-7, with 8 bases fitting TRBD1. The CDR3 sequence is 16 residues long. Looked up from germline, CDR1 is MDHEN and CDR2 is SYDVKM. V lost 5 bases and J lost 2; bases outside the gene matches: 11. CDR3 in DNA: TGTGCCAGCAGTCCCACCCGGACAGGGTTCACCTACGAGCAGTACTTC. It encodes CASSPTRTGFTYEQYF.

V and J are TRBV19 and TRBJ1-5; no clear D gene. This CDR3 has 17 residues. V lost 8 bases and J lost 6, with 26 bases in between. Germline V gene data show CDR1 as LNHDA and CDR2 as SQIVND (reference sequence). In DNA form, the CDR3 reads TGTGCCAGTGGTAAGGACTCAATTTCTAGGGTTGGTCAGCCCCAGCATTTT. This gives the protein CASGKDSISRVGQPQHF.

This clone was seen a handful of times. The CDR3 spells CASSMSGDAYEQYF. CDR3 sequence (DNA): TGTGCCAGCAGTATGAGCGGGGACGCCTACGAGCAGTACTTC. This chain connects TRBV28 to TRBJ2-7; 7 bases are shared with TRBD2. Germline V gives CDR1 MDHEN, CDR2 SYDVKM. V dropped 5 bases and J dropped 2; count of bases not matched to a gene: 6. The CDR3 covers 14 residues.

This clone is a singleton in its sample. The chain couples TRBV30 to TRBJ1-3; tentatively, D is TRBD1 (6 bases). The length of the CDR3 is 14 residues. V shed 8 bases and J shed 4 bases, with 18 bases lying between them. In germline, CDR1 is GTSNPN, CDR2 SVGIG (reference sequence). CDR3 nucleotide sequence: TGTGCCGGGGGCCGGGGTCCCTTCGGAAACACCATATATTTT. Translating it yields CAGGRGPFGNTIYF.

The chain combines TRBV16 with TRBJ2-7, with D tentatively TRBD2 (5 bases). Looked up from germline, CDR1 is KGHSY and CDR2 is FQNENV. The CDR3 is 13 amino acids. V lost 4 bases to trimming and J lost 3 bases, with 10 bases between them. The CDR3 DNA sequence: TGTGCCAGCAGCCCCCCCGGGGTCTACGAGCAGTACTTC. Its translation: CASSPPGVYEQYF.

The gene calls are TRBV6-5 and TRBJ2-5; a weak D match, TRBD1 (6 bases). There are 16 residues in the CDR3. Germline-derived CDR1 and CDR2 are MNHEY and SVGAGI. Trimming stripped 0 bases from V and 4 bases from J, with 15 bases between. Here the CDR3 DNA reads TGTGCCAGCAGTTACTCATTCCAGGGGTTGGGAGAGACCCAGTACTTC. Protein sequence: CASSYSFQGLGETQYF.

The chain joins TRBV28 to TRBJ2-5; 9 nucleotides align to TRBD1. CDR1 is MDHEN and CDR2 is SYDVKM in the germline V gene. J gave up 5 bases and V 9 bases, and 13 bases lay outside the gene matches. CDR3 length: 15 amino acids. The CDR3 loop is CASSLLGQGIETQYF. As DNA, the CDR3 is TGTGCCAGTTCTCTTTTAGGACAGGGGATCGAGACCCAGTACTTC. Complete variable domain (other parts from reference TRBV28 and TRBJ2-5): DVKVTQSSRYLVKRTGEKVFLECVQDMDHENMFWYRQDPGLGLRLIYFSYDVKMKEKGDIPEGYSVSREKKERFSLILESASTNQTSMYLCASSLLGQGIETQYFGPGTRLLVL.

This sequence joins TRBV29-1 and TRBJ1-6, with D possibly TRBD1 on 5 matching bases. Between the trimmed V and J ends, which lost 7 bases and 14 bases, there was a span of 18 bases. The CDR3 has 12 residues. CDR1 SQVTM and CDR2 ANQGSEA come from the germline V gene. CDR3: CSARQGEGSLHF. The CDR3 DNA follows: TGCAGCGCCAGGCAGGGAGAAGGGTCCCTCCACTTT.

The chain couples TRBV29-1 to TRBJ2-2; 7 positions match TRBD2. Looked up from germline, CDR1 is SQVTM and CDR2 is ANQGSEA. This CDR3 region has 14 residues. With V trimmed by 4 bases and J by 5 bases, 7 bases remained unmatched. CDR3 protein: CSVGLGGETGELFF. CDR3 DNA sequence: TGCAGCGTTGGGTTGGGGGGGGAAACCGGGGAGCTGTTTTTT.

V and J are TRBV4-1 and TRBJ2-5; TRBD2 agrees at 10 bases. The CDR3 is 18 amino acids. Germline V gene lookup returns CDR1 MGHRA and CDR2 YSYEKL. The ends lost 1 base at V and 5 bases at J; junction bases unmatched: 13. CDR3 nucleotides: TGCGCCAGCAGCCAAGTTTATGTAAGCGGGAGGGCCGTTGAGACCCAGTACTTC. Its translation: CASSQVYVSGRAVETQYF.

The chain recombines TRBV18 with TRBJ1-2; perhaps TRBD1 as D (5 bases). The CDR3 sequence is 16 residues long. Germline V lookup: CDR1 KGHSH, CDR2 LQKENI. V gave up 0 bases and J gave up 3 bases, with 14 bases separating them. In nucleotides, the CDR3 is TGTGCCAGCTCACCACCTACACAGGCTTTCTACTATGGCTACACCTTC. Its translation is CASSPPTQAFYYGYTF.

The gene calls are TRBV7-2 and TRBJ1-4, with D possibly being TRBD1 (5 bases). Germline V gives CDR1 SGHTA, CDR2 FQGNSA. The CDR3 runs to 15 residues. V lost 0 bases and J lost 1, with 6 bases in between. CDR3 sequence: CASSLAGGTNEKLFF. The CDR3 coding sequence is TGTGCCAGCAGCTTAGCTGGGGGAACTAATGAAAAACTGTTTTTT.

This chain links TRBV11-3 with TRBJ2-1; tentatively, D is TRBD2 (6 bases). Trimming removed 0 bases at V and 11 bases at J, with 11 bases between. The CDR3 sequence is 13 residues long. CDR1 is SGHNT and CDR2 is YENEEA in the germline V gene. The CDR3 nucleotides read TGTGCCAGCAGCTTAGATGGGCGGGGACAGCAGTTCTTC. Translation gives CASSLDGRGQQFF.

V is TRBV4-1 and J is TRBJ1-2, with 9 bases identical to TRBD1. CDR1 MGHRA and CDR2 YSYEKL come from the germline V gene. After removal of 1 base from V and 7 bases from J, the junction contained 10 bases not matched to a gene. The length of the CDR3 is 16 residues. CDR3: CASSQGGQGPLSGYTF. The CDR3 DNA reads TGCGCCAGCAGCCAAGGGGGACAGGGCCCGCTTAGTGGCTACACCTTC.

This clone came up once. The genes are TRBV9 and TRBJ2-2; 14 positions agree with TRBD2. J lost 3 bases, V lost 5 bases, and 9 bases had no gene match. There are 18 residues in the CDR3. The germline V gene has CDR1 SGDLS and CDR2 YYNGEE. CDR3 DNA sequence: TGTGCCAGCAGGCCCCGACTAGCGGGAGGGCCAGACACCGGGGAGCTGTTTTTT. Translation: CASRPRLAGGPDTGELFF.